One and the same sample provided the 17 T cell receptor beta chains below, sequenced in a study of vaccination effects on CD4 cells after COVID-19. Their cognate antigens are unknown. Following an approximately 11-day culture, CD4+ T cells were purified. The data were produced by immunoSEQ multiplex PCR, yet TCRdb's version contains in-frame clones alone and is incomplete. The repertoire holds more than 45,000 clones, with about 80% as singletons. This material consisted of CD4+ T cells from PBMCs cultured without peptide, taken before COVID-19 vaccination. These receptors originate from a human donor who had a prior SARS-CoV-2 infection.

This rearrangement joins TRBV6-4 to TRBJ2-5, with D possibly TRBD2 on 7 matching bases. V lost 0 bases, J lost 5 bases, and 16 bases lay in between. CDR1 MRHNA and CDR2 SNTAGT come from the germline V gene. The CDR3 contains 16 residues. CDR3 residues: CASSDSRGRESETQYF. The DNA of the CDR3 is TGTGCCAGCAGTGACTCGCGGGGGCGCGAATCTGAGACCCAGTACTTC.

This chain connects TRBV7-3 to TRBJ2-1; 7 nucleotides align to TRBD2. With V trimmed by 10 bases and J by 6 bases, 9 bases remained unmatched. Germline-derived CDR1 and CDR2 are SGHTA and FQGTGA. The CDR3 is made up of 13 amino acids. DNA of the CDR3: TGTGCCACTGGGACCTCTAGCGGCAATGAGCAGTTCTTC. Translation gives CATGTSSGNEQFF.

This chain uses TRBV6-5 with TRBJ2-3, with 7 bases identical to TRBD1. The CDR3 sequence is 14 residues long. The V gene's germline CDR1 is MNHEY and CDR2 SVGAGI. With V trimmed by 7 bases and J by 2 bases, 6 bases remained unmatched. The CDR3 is CASKPGQYTDTQYF. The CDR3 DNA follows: TGTGCCAGCAAACCGGGACAGTACACAGATACGCAGTATTTT.

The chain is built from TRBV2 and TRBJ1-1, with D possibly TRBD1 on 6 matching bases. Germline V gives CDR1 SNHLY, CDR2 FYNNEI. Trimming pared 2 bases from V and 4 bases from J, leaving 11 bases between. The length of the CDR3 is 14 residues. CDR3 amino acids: CASSENRGGTEAFF. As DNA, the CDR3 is TGTGCCAGCAGTGAAAATAGGGGGGGCACTGAAGCTTTCTTT.

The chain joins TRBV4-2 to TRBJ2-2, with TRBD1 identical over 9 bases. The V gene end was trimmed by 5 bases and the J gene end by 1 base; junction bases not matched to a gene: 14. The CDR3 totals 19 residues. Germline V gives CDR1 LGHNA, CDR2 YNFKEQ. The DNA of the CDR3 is TGTGCCAGCAGCGCTAGAACAGGGGGCCGATCTATGAACACCGGGGAGCTGTTTTTT. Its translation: CASSARTGGRSMNTGELFF.

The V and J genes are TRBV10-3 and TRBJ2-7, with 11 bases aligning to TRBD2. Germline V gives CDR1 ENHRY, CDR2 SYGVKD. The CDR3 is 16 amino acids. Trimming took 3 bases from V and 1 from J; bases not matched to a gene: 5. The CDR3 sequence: CAISDLGTSGSYEQYF. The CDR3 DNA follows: TGTGCCATCAGTGATTTAGGGACTAGCGGATCCTACGAGCAGTACTTC.

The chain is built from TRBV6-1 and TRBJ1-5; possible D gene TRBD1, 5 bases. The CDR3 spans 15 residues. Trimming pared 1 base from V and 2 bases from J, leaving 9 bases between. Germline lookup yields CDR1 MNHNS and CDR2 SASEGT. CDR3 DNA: TGTGCCAGCAGTGAAGGGGGGTGGCGCAATCAGCCCCAGCATTTT. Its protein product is CASSEGGWRNQPQHF.

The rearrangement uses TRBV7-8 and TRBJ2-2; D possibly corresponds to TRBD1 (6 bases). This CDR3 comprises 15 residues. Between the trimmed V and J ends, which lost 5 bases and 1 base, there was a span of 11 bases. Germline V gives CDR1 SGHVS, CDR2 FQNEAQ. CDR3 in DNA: TGTGCCAGCAGCCGGGGACACAAGAACACCGGGGAGCTGTTTTTT. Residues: CASSRGHKNTGELFF.

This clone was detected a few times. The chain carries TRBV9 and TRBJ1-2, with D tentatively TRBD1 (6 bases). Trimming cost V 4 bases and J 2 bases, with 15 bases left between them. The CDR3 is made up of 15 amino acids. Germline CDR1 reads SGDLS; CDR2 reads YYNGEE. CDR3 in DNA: TGTGCCAGCAGCAGGGACAACCGCGGGAACTATGGCTACACCTTC. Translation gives CASSRDNRGNYGYTF.

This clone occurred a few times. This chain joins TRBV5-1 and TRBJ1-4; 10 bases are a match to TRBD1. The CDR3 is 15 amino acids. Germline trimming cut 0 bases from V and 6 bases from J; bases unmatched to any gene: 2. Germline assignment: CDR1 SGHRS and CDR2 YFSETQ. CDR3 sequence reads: CASSLEGQGHEKLFF. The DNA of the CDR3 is TGCGCCAGCAGCTTGGAGGGACAGGGGCATGAAAAACTGTTTTTT.

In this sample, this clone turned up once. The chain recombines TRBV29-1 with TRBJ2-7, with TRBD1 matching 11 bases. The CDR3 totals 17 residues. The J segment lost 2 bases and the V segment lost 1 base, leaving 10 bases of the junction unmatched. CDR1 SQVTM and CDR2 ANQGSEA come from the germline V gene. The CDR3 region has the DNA TGCAGCGTTGAAGGGACCTGGGACAGGGGGGATACCTACGAGCAGTACTTC. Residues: CSVEGTWDRGDTYEQYF.

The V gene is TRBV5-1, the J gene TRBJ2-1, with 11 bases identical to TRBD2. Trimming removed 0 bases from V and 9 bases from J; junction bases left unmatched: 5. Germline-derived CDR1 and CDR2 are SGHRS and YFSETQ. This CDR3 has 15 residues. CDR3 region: CASSLDPGLAAEQFF. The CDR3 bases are TGCGCCAGCAGCTTGGACCCGGGACTAGCGGCTGAGCAGTTCTTC. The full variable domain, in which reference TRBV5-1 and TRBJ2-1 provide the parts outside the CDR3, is KAGVTQTPRYLIKTRGQQVTLSCSPISGHRSVSWYQQTPGQGLQFLFEYFSETQRNKGNFPGRFSGRQFSNSRSEMNVSTLELGDSALYLCASSLDPGLAAEQFFGPGTRLTVL.

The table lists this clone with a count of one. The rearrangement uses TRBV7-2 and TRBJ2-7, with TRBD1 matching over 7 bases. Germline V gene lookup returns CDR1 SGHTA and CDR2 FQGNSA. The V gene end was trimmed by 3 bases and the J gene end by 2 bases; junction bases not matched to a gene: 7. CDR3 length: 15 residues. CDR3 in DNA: TGTGCCAGCAGCTTCCAGGGGGTCTCAACCTACGAGCAGTACTTC. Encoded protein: CASSFQGVSTYEQYF.

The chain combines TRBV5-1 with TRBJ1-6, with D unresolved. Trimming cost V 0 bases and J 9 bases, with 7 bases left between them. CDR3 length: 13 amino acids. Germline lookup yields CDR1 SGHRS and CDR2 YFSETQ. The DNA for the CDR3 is TGCGCCAGCAGCTTGGAGGGTGCTTCACCCCTCCACTTT. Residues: CASSLEGASPLHF.

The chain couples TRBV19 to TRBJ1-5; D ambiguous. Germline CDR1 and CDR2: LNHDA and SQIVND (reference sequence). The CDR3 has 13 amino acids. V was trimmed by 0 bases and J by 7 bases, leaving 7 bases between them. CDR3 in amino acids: CASSIDRAQPQHF. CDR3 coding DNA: TGTGCCAGTAGTATAGATCGGGCCCAGCCCCAGCATTTT.

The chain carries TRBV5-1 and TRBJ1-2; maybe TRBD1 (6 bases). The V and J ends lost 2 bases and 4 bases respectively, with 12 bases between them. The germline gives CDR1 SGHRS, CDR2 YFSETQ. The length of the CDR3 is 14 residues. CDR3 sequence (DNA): TGCGCCAGCAGCTTAGGGGGGGATGGCTATGGCTACACCTTC. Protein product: CASSLGGDGYGYTF.

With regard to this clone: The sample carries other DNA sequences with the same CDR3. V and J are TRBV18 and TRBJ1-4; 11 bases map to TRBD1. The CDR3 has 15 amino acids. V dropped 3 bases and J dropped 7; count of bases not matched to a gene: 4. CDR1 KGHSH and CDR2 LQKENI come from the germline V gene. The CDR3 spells CASSPPGQGGEKLFF. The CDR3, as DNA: TGTGCCAGCTCACCCCCGGGACAGGGGGGTGAAAAACTGTTTTTT.